These 9 T cell receptor beta chains originate from one sample sequenced in a study of blood T cell repertoires in COVID-19. Sequenced by immunoSEQ multiplex PCR; TCRdb stores in-frame clones only, minus some. This sample has fewer than 200,000 clones, with 89% found just once. Material for sequencing was peripheral blood. The receptors come from a man between 18 and 35 years old who had recovered from COVID-19.

Here the CDR3 DNA reads TGTGCCAGCAGTCAGCGGGGGGGACGGTATAGCAATCAGCCCCAGCATTTT. It is translated as CASSQRGGRYSNQPQHF. The chain joins TRBV6-2 or TRBV6-3 to TRBJ1-5; D is possibly TRBD1 (5 bases). The V and J ends lost 5 bases and 0 bases respectively, with 17 bases between them. The germline gives CDR1 MNHEY, CDR2 SVGEGT. The CDR3 is 17 residues long.

The chain joins TRBV2 to TRBJ2-7; 8 bases are shared with TRBD2. The CDR3 sequence is 14 residues long. Germline V lookup: CDR1 SNHLY, CDR2 FYNNEI. After removal of 6 bases from V and 4 bases from J, the junction contained 8 bases not matched to a gene. The CDR3 bases are TGTGCCAGCAGCGAAATAGCGGGAACGTACGAGCAGTACTTC. This sequence encodes CASSEIAGTYEQYF.

The rearrangement joins TRBV2 to TRBJ2-2, with a possible D match to TRBD1 (6 bases). The CDR3 sequence is 15 residues long. Germline-derived CDR1 and CDR2 are SNHLY and FYNNEI. The V and J ends lost 3 bases and 0 bases respectively, with 8 bases between them. In DNA form, the CDR3 reads TGTGCCAGCAGTGACCCAGGGGCGAACACCGGGGAGCTGTTTTTT. Protein product: CASSDPGANTGELFF.

This clone was seen a single time. This chain connects TRBV9 to TRBJ1-1; D possibly corresponds to TRBD1 (6 bases). This CDR3 comprises 13 residues. The germline gives CDR1 SGDLS, CDR2 YYNGEE. The V end lost 3 bases, the J end lost 1 base, and 7 bases lay between the germline ends. CDR3 sequence: CASSGTANTEAFF. Written as DNA, the CDR3 is TGTGCCAGCAGCGGGACAGCGAACACTGAAGCTTTCTTT. Combining the CDR3 with reference TRBV9 and TRBJ1-1 gives the whole variable domain DSGVTQTPKHLITATGQRVTLRCSPRSGDLSVYWYQQSLDQGLQFLIQYYNGEERAKGNILERFSAQQFPDLHSELNLSSLELGDSALYFCASSGTANTEAFFGQGTRLTVV.

This chain uses TRBV7-2 with TRBJ2-1; 10 bases align to TRBD1. The V gene end was trimmed by 2 bases and the J gene end by 5 bases; junction bases not matched to a gene: 3. CDR1 and CDR2 from the germline V gene are SGHTA and FQGNSA. The CDR3 extends over 15 amino acids. For the CDR3, the DNA is TGTGCCAGCAGCTTAACGGGACAGGGGCACAATGAGCAGTTCTTC. Protein sequence: CASSLTGQGHNEQFF.

The chain joins TRBV4-3 to TRBJ2-7, with TRBD1 matching over 10 bases. The CDR3 is 16 residues long. The V gene end was trimmed by 0 bases and the J gene end by 2 bases; junction bases not matched to a gene: 4. Germline V gives CDR1 LGHNA, CDR2 YSLEER. CDR3 protein: CASSQDQGTGAYEQYF. CDR3 coding DNA: TGCGCCAGCAGCCAAGATCAGGGGACAGGGGCCTACGAGCAGTACTTC.

The chain recombines TRBV11-2 with TRBJ2-3; a possible D gene is TRBD2 (6 bases). Germline V lookup: CDR1 SGHAT, CDR2 FQNNGV. The CDR3 is 13 amino acids. The V end lost 4 bases, the J end lost 11 bases, and 16 bases lay between the germline ends. This CDR3 is CASSSARPEGQYF. The CDR3 bases are TGTGCCAGCAGCTCGGCCAGACCGGAGGGGCAGTATTTT.

J is TRBJ1-2 and V is TRBV7-3, with TRBD1 matching 10 bases. CDR3 size: 16 residues. CDR1 is SGHTA, CDR2 FQGTGA, per germline. The V gene end was trimmed by 0 bases and the J gene end by 4 bases; junction bases not matched to a gene: 5. As DNA, the CDR3 is TGTGCCAGCAGCTTAACAGGCGGACAGGGGGGCTATGGCTACACCTTC. This gives the protein CASSLTGGQGGYGYTF.

V gene TRBV5-1 combines with J gene TRBJ2-5; 7 positions match TRBD1. V lost 1 base to trimming and J lost 5 bases; unmatched junction nucleotides: 8. The CDR3 is 15 amino acids. CDR1 and CDR2 from the germline V gene are SGHRS and YFSETQ. The CDR3 nucleotides are TGCGCCAGCAGCTTGACAGGGGTGGGATCGGAGACCCAGTACTTC. It is translated as CASSLTGVGSETQYF.